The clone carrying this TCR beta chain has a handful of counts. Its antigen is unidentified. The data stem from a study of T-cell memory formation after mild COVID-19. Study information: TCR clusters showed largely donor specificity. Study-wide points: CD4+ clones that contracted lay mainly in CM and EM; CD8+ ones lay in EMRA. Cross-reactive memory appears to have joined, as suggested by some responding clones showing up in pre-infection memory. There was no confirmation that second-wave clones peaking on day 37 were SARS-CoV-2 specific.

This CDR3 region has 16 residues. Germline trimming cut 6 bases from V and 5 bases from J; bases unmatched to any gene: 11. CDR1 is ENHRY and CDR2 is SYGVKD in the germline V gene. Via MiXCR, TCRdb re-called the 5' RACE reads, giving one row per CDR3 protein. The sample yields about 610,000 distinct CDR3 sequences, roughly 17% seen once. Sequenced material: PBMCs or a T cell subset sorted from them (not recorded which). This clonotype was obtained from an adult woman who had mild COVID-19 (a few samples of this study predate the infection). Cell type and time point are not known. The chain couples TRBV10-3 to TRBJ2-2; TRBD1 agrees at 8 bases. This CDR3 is CAISPAGGKLTGELFF. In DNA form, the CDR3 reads TGTGCCATCAGCCCCGCAGGGGGCAAATTAACCGGGGAGCTGTTTTTT.